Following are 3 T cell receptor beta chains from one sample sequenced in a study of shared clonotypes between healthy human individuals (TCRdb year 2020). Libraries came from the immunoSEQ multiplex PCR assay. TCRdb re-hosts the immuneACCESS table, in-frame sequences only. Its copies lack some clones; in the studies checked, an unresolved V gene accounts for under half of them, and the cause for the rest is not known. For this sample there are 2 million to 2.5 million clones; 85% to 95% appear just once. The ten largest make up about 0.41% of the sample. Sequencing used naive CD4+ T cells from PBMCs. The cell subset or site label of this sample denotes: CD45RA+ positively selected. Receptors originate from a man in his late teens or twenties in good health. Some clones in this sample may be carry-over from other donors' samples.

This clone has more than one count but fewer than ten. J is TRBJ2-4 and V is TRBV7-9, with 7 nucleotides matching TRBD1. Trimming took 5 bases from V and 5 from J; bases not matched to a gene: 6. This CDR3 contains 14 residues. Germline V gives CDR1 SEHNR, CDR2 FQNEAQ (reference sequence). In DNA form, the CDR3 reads TGTGCCAGCAGCCTCCGGGACAGTCAAAACATTCAGTACTTC. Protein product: CASSLRDSQNIQYF.

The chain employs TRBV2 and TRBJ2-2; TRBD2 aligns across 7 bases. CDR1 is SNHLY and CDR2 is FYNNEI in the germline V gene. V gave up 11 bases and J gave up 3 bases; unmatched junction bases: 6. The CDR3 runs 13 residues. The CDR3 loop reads CAGKRGYTGELFF. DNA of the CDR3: TGTGCCGGGAAGCGGGGATACACCGGGGAGCTGTTTTTT.

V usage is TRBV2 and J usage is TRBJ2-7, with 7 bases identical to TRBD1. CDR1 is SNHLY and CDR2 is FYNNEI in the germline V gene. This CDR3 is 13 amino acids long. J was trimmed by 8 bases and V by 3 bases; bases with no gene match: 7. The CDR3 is CASSDSGQTQQYF. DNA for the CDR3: TGTGCCAGCAGTGATTCGGGACAGACACAGCAGTACTTC. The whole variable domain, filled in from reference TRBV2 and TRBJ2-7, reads EPEVTQTPSHQVTQMGQEVILRCVPISNHLYFYWYRQILGQKVEFLVSFYNNEISEKSEIFDDQFSVERPDGSNFTLKIRSTKLEDSAMYFCASSDSGQTQQYFGPGTRLTVT.